The clone carrying this T cell receptor beta chain was counted a single time. Its specificity is not known. Trimming took off 5 bases at V and 1 base at J, with 14 bases between the two ends. The CDR3 is made up of 15 amino acids. Germline CDR1 reads MNHEY; CDR2 reads SVGAGI. This specimen belongs to a study of cytomegalovirus exposure and HLA in healthy donors. Study-level points and caveats: Previous analysis showed most TCR beta V segments were productive about 90% or about 30% of the time.

60 Vbeta and 13 Jbeta primers were used in PCR. Only in-frame clones appear in the TCRdb table, and some are missing; sequencing was by immunoSEQ multiplex PCR. Of about 99,000 clones listed, 60% to 80% are singletons. This chain connects TRBV6-5 to TRBJ1-1, with TRBD1 as a possible D gene (6 bases). The sequence was obtained from a man aged 35 to 55 in good health and CMV-seronegative. The sample comprised PBMCs. The CDR3 DNA is TGTGCCAGCAGTATTAACAGGGAAACGAACACTGAAGCTTTCTTT. It translates to CASSINRETNTEAFF.